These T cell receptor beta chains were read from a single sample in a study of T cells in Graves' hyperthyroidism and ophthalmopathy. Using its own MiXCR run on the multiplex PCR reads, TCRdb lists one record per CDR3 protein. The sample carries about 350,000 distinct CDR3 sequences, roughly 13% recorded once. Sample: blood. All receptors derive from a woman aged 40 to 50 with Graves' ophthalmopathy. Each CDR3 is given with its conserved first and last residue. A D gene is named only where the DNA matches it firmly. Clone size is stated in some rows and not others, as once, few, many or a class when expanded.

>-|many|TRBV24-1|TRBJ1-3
TGTGCCACCAGTGATGGGACGGATCGAAAGGACACCATATATTTT
CATSDGTDRKDTIYF
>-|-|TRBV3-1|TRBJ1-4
TGTGCCAGCAGCCAAGGGGAGGGGGGCAATGAAAAACTGTTTTTT
CASSQGEGGNEKLFF
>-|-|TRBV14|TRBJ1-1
TGTGCCAGCAGCCAAGTACGTGCTGGGTTGGCTTTCTTT
CASSQVRAGLAFF
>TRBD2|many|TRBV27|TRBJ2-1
TGTGCCAGCAGTTTATCTCGCGGGGGTGAGCAGTTCTTC
CASSLSRGGEQFF
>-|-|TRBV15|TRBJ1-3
TGTGCCACCAGCAGATCCGTCATACAGGGAACTGGAAACACCATATATTTT
CATSRSVIQGTGNTIYF
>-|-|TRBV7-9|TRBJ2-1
TGTGCCAGCAGCCCACCTCCTAGGGATGAGCAGTTCTTC
CASSPPPRDEQFF
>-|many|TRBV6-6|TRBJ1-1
TGTGCCAGCAGTTACTCGAATCAGGGTAAGGGGGCTTTCTTT
CASSYSNQGKGAFF
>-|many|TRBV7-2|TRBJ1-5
TGTGCCAGCAGCCCCCATGAGGGGCAGGGCAATCAGCCCCAGCATTTT
CASSPHEGQGNQPQHF
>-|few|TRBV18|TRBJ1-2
TGTGCCAGCTCACCACAGGGTTGGGACTATGGCTACACCTTC
CASSPQGWDYGYTF
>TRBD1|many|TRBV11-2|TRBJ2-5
TGTGCCAGCAGCCCTGGACAGGTTGGACAAGAGACCCAGTACTTC
CASSPGQVGQETQYF
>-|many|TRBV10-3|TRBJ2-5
TGTGCCATCAGTGACCCCAGAGACCAAGAGACCCAGTACTTC
CAISDPRDQETQYF
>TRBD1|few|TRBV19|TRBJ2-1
TGTGCCAGTCGGGCCGACAGGGGGAACAATGAGCAGTTCTTC
CASRADRGNNEQFF
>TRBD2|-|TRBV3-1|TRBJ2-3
TGTGCCAGCAGCCAACGACCTAGCGGGAGAACGACAGATACGCAGTATTTT
CASSQRPSGRTTDTQYF
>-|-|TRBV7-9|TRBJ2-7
TGTGCCAGCAGCTCCGGACTCTTGGTGGGCGAGCAGTACTTC
CASSSGLLVGEQYF
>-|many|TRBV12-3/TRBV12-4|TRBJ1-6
TGTGCCACCCTTGGGGGGCGCGTTAATTCACCCCTCCACTTT
CATLGGRVNSPLHF
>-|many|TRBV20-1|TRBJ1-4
TGCAGTGCTAGCCCCCTCGGAAAACTGTTTTTT
CSASPLGKLFF
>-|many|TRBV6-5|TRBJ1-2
TGTGCCAGCAGCCCCACAGACAGACTCTATGGCTACACCTTC
CASSPTDRLYGYTF
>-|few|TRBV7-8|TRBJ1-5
TGTGCCAGCATGGTACACGAGGCCCTCGGAGAACGTGGTTATCAGCCCCAGCATTTT
CASMVHEALGERGYQPQHF
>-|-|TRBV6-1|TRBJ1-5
TGTGCCAGCAGTAAGACCTACAATCAGCCCCAGCATTTT
CASSKTYNQPQHF
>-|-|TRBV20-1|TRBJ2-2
TGCAGTCCGGCCGGACTTCAGGGTGACGGGAACACCGGGGAGCTGTTTTTT
CSPAGLQGDGNTGELFF
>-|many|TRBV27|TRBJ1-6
TGTGCCAGCAGTTTAAAGGTCGTTGGGCAGCCAAATTCACCCCTCCACTTT
CASSLKVVGQPNSPLHF
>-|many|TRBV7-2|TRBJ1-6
TGTGCCAGCAGCTTAGTAGGCGCCGGCCAGGGGCGGAATTCACCCCTCCACTTT
CASSLVGAGQGRNSPLHF
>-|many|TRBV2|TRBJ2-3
TGTGCCAGCAACATGCGGGGCACAGATACGCAGTATTTT
CASNMRGTDTQYF
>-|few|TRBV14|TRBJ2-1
TGTGCCAGCAGCCCAGACCCTAGCGAGTTCTTC
CASSPDPSEFF
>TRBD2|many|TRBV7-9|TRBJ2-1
TGTGCCAGCAGCCAACGGACGGGCGGGGGGGCCGCCAATGAGCAGTTCTTC
CASSQRTGGGAANEQFF
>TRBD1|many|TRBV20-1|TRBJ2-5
TGCAGTGCTTACCGGGACAGGGGGAGGAGGGAGACCCAGTACTTC
CSAYRDRGRRETQYF
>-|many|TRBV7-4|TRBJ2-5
TGTGCCAGCAGCTTTGGGGTAGGGACGGATCAAGAGACCCAGTACTTC
CASSFGVGTDQETQYF
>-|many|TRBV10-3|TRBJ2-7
TGTGCCATCAAAGCGACTGCCGTCGACGAGCAGTACTTC
CAIKATAVDEQYF
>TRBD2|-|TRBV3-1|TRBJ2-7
TGTGCCAGCAGCCACCTAGCGGGGAAATCGGGCGAGCAGTACTTC
CASSHLAGKSGEQYF
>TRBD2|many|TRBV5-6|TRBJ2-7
TGTGCCAGCAGCTTGGTCAGCGGGAGTTACGAGCAGTACTTC
CASSLVSGSYEQYF
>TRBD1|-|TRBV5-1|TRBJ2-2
TGCGCCAGCAGCTTTTCGTCGGACAGGGGTAACACCGGGGAGCTGTTTTTT
CASSFSSDRGNTGELFF
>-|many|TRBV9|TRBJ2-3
TGTGCCAGCAGCGTAGGTCCATTCGCGGATACGCAGTATTTT
CASSVGPFADTQYF
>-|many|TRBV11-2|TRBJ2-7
TGTGCCAGCAGCTTAGTTGGTCGGGCCTACGAGCAGTACTTC
CASSLVGRAYEQYF
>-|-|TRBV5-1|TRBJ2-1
TGCGCCAGCAGCTCAGTAAGGTCCTACAATGAGCAGTTCTTC
CASSSVRSYNEQFF
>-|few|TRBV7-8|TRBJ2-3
TGTGCCAGCAGCTTAGTGGTGATACTGGGACGGGGTAGCACAGATACGCAGTATTTT
CASSLVVILGRGSTDTQYF
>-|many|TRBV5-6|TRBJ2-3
TGTGCCAGCAGCTTGGGACCAGGGAGGACAGATACGCAGTATTTT
CASSLGPGRTDTQYF
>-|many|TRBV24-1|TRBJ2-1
TGTGCCACCAGTGACTTGGGGGCGGTCTCCTACAATGAGCAGTTCTTC
CATSDLGAVSYNEQFF
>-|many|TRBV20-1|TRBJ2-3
TGCAGTGCTAGGCCAAGGACTAGCACAGATACGCAGTATTTT
CSARPRTSTDTQYF
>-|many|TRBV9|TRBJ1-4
TGTGCCAGCAGCCCCCGAGGAGCAACTAATGAAAAACTGTTTTTT
CASSPRGATNEKLFF
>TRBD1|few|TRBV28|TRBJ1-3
TGTGCCAGCAGTGGAGGACAGGCGGCTGGAAACACCATATATTTT
CASSGGQAAGNTIYF
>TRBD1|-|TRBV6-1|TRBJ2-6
TGTGCCAGCCGGGAGGAGGACAGGGGGCTTCGAAGCTCTGGGGCCAACGTCCTGACTTTC
CASREEDRGLRSSGANVLTF
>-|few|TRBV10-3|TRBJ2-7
TGTGCCATCAGTGAGGCAGGGGACAAAGGTAACGAGCAGTACTTC
CAISEAGDKGNEQYF
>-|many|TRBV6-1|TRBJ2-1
TGTGCCAGCAGCAGACGGGAGCTCGATGAGCAGTTCTTC
CASSRRELDEQFF
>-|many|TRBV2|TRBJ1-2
TGTGCCAGCAGTGATTGGATACAGGATAACTATGGCTACACCTTC
CASSDWIQDNYGYTF
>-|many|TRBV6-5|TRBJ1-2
TGTGCCAGCAGTTACCGGGCGGGGAACTATGGCTACACCTTC
CASSYRAGNYGYTF
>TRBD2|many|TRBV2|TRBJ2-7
TGTGCCAGCAGTAAGTCCGGGACTAGCGGGAGTTACGAGCAGTACTTC
CASSKSGTSGSYEQYF
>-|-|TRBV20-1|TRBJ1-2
TGCAGTGCTAGGATCCGGCGGGGGGAAGGCTACACCTTC
CSARIRRGEGYTF
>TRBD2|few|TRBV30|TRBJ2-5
TGTGCCTATGGACTAGCGGGACCAGAGACCCAGTACTTC
CAYGLAGPETQYF
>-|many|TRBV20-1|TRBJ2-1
TGCAGTGCAACCACGGGACAAACCTACAATGAGCAGTTCTTC
CSATTGQTYNEQFF